The clone carrying this T cell receptor (beta chain) was counted a single time. Its specificity is not known. Each individual donor underwent a draw of about 9.9 milliliters of peripheral blood. The data belong to a study of blood T cells in healthy people across ages. Findings of the study overall: Older age coincided with a roughly linear decline in TCR beta diversity per million T cells. Lack of knowledge of donor CMV status possibly confounded expanded clonotype changes.

For the second PCR, which ran for 7 to 11 cycles, a sample-barcoded 5' primer and a J-beta primer mix were used. Using its own MiXCR run on the 5' RACE reads, TCRdb lists one record per CDR3 protein. The sample carries about 1,500,000 distinct CDR3 sequences, approximately 38% recorded once. Sequencing used blood. The origin of this receptor is a woman in her late teens or twenties in good health.

For the CDR3, the DNA is TGTGCCAGCAGTTCCCGAGTGGGGACAGGGGGCCATCAGCCCCAGCATTTT. Translated, it gives CASSSRVGTGGHQPQHF. This sequence joins TRBV28 and TRBJ1-5; TRBD1 aligns across 12 bases. With 4 bases clipped from V and 5 bases from J, the junction kept 9 bases outside the gene matches. CDR1 and CDR2 (germline): MDHEN, SYDVKM. The CDR3 contains 17 residues. The full variable domain, with the rest looked up from reference TRBV28 and TRBJ1-5, is DVKVTQSSRYLVKRTGEKVFLECVQDMDHENMFWYRQDPGLGLRLIYFSYDVKMKEKGDIPEGYSVSREKKERFSLILESASTNQTSMYLCASSSRVGTGGHQPQHFGDGTRLSIL.